The 4 T cell receptor beta chains given below trace back to one sample, sequenced in a study of response to subunit inactivated influenza vaccine. TCRdb recomputed calls from the RT-PCR reads with MiXCR, one row per CDR3 protein. The sample includes approximately 570,000 distinct CDR3 sequences, around 8% seen only once; the top ten take 13%. Material: PBMCs from blood, obtained roughly 24 months after vaccination. These receptor sequences come from a man aged 45-69 years who received an inactivated influenza vaccine.

This clonotype was counted ten times or more. The V call is TRBV12-3 or TRBV12-4, the J call TRBJ2-1; the D gene is possibly TRBD2 (7 bases). The CDR3 contains 14 residues. V was clipped by 6 bases and J by 8 bases, with 17 bases between them. In DNA form, the CDR3 reads TGTGCCAGCAGGCGGGGGCTCCGGGGCGATGAGCAGTTCTTC. Protein sequence: CASRRGLRGDEQFF.

This clonotype was counted between two and nine times. The chain links TRBV7-2 to TRBJ2-1; maybe TRBD2 (5 bases). CDR1 is SGHTA, CDR2 FQGNSA, per germline. The length of the CDR3 is 15 residues. The V gene lost 5 bases and the J gene lost 6 bases, with 17 bases spanning the gap. The CDR3 region is CASSTRPDFFNEQFF. The CDR3 nucleotides read TGTGCCAGCAGCACCCGACCGGACTTCTTCAATGAGCAGTTCTTC.

This clonotype came up a few times. The chain employs TRBV7-8 and TRBJ2-1; D ambiguous. Germline V gene lookup returns CDR1 SGHVS and CDR2 FQNEAQ. The CDR3 consists of 13 residues. V lost 4 bases and J lost 6, with 10 bases in between. In DNA, the CDR3 is TGTGCCAGCAGCTCAAAGACTGGCAATGAGCAGTTCTTC. Residues: CASSSKTGNEQFF.

This clonotype was picked up many times. The chain carries TRBV4-1 and TRBJ2-1; a weak D match, TRBD2 (7 bases). Between the trimmed V and J ends, which lost 3 bases and 7 bases, there was a span of 19 bases. CDR1 and CDR2 (germline): MGHRA, YSYEKL. The length of the CDR3 is 16 residues. For the CDR3, the DNA is TGCGCCAGCAGCCACTGGAGTGGGGGGGCCATGAATGAGCAGTTCTTC. Translation: CASSHWSGGAMNEQFF.